A selection of T cell receptor beta chains follows, all from one sample in a study of T cell responses to AZD1222 COVID-19 vaccine. Method: immunoSEQ multiplex PCR; TCRdb's copy keeps in-frame clones and lacks some. The sample includes about 150,000 clones, 88% seen only once; the top ten take 3% to 3.5%. The specimen comprised peripheral blood, sampled on day 0 of AZD1222 vaccination. The receptors stem from an adult in good health. Both conserved end residues are part of each CDR3. A D gene is named only where the DNA matches it firmly. Clone sizes are given selectively: once, few, many, or a class where the clone is expanded.

V gene: TRBV27
D gene: NA
J gene: TRBJ2-7
clone size: NA
CDR3 protein: CASSPVYQGYEQYF
CDR3 DNA: TGTGCCAGCAGTCCCGTGTACCAGGGCTACGAGCAGTACTTC

V gene: TRBV5-4
D gene: TRBD2
J gene: TRBJ2-3
clone size: NA
CDR3 protein: CASSFGTSGVGTDTQYF
CDR3 DNA: TGTGCCAGCAGTTTCGGGACTAGCGGGGTCGGAACAGATACGCAGTATTTT

V gene: TRBV5-4
D gene: NA
J gene: TRBJ2-2
clone size: NA
CDR3 protein: CASSPPGHTGELFF
CDR3 DNA: TGTGCCAGCAGCCCTCCGGGACACACCGGGGAGCTGTTTTTT

V gene: TRBV3-1/TRBV3-2
D gene: NA
J gene: TRBJ2-7
clone size: NA
CDR3 protein: CASSQDAVTYEQYF
CDR3 DNA: TGTGCCAGCAGCCAAGACGCAGTGACCTACGAGCAGTACTTC

V gene: TRBV7-2
D gene: NA
J gene: TRBJ2-7
clone size: NA
CDR3 protein: CASSHLTGEGEQYF
CDR3 DNA: TGTGCCAGCAGCCACCTGACAGGGGAGGGCGAGCAGTACTTC

V gene: TRBV15
D gene: NA
J gene: TRBJ1-2
clone size: NA
CDR3 protein: CATSRGGGQRPLGYTF
CDR3 DNA: TGTGCCACCAGCAGAGGTGGGGGTCAACGGCCCCTGGGCTACACCTTC

V gene: TRBV18
D gene: NA
J gene: TRBJ2-1
clone size: NA
CDR3 protein: CASSPIRTQGNEQFF
CDR3 DNA: TGTGCCAGCTCACCGATAAGAACTCAGGGGAATGAGCAGTTCTTC

V gene: TRBV13
D gene: NA
J gene: TRBJ1-3
clone size: NA
CDR3 protein: CASSQRTTRRGNTIYF
CDR3 DNA: TGTGCCAGCAGCCAGAGGACCACTCGGAGAGGAAACACCATATATTTT

V gene: TRBV7-9
D gene: NA
J gene: TRBJ2-2
clone size: NA
CDR3 protein: CASSRQVHTGELFF
CDR3 DNA: TGTGCCAGCAGCCGACAGGTCCACACCGGGGAGCTGTTTTTT

V gene: TRBV4-2
D gene: TRBD1
J gene: TRBJ2-7
clone size: NA
CDR3 protein: CASSQEGADRGHEQYF
CDR3 DNA: TGTGCCAGCAGCCAAGAAGGGGCGGACAGGGGGCACGAGCAGTACTTC

V gene: TRBV25-1
D gene: NA
J gene: TRBJ1-1
clone size: NA
CDR3 protein: CASSESRNTEAFF
CDR3 DNA: TGTGCCAGCAGTGAATCCAGGAACACTGAAGCTTTCTTT

V gene: TRBV19
D gene: TRBD1
J gene: TRBJ1-2
clone size: NA
CDR3 protein: CASRGDRGPYGYTF
CDR3 DNA: TGTGCCAGTAGGGGGGACAGGGGGCCCTATGGCTACACCTTC

V gene: TRBV7-9
D gene: NA
J gene: TRBJ1-2
clone size: once
CDR3 protein: CASSLGDKTAGSTF
CDR3 DNA: TGTGCCAGCAGCTTAGGGGACAAGACAGCTGGGTCCACCTTC

V gene: TRBV3-1/TRBV3-2
D gene: TRBD1
J gene: TRBJ2-2
clone size: NA
CDR3 protein: CASSPPTGWNTGELFF
CDR3 DNA: TGTGCCAGCAGCCCTCCGACAGGGTGGAACACCGGGGAGCTGTTTTTT

V gene: TRBV6-6
D gene: NA
J gene: TRBJ2-5
clone size: NA
CDR3 protein: CASSYSRNKGTQYF
CDR3 DNA: TGTGCCAGCAGTTACTCCCGGAACAAGGGGACCCAGTACTTC

V gene: TRBV11-2
D gene: NA
J gene: TRBJ2-7
clone size: NA
CDR3 protein: CASSLEGTYEQYF
CDR3 DNA: TGTGCCAGCAGCTTAGAGGGGACCTACGAGCAGTACTTC

V gene: TRBV29-1
D gene: NA
J gene: TRBJ2-5
clone size: once
CDR3 protein: CSVKTSLETQYF
CDR3 DNA: TGCAGCGTTAAAACCTCACTTGAGACCCAGTACTTC

V gene: TRBV4-2
D gene: TRBD2
J gene: TRBJ2-3
clone size: NA
CDR3 protein: CASSQDSLAAITDTQYF
CDR3 DNA: TGTGCCAGCAGCCAAGATTCCCTAGCGGCTATCACAGATACGCAGTATTTT

V gene: TRBV15
D gene: NA
J gene: TRBJ2-7
clone size: NA
CDR3 protein: CATSSEGDTVSYEQYF
CDR3 DNA: TGTGCCACCAGCAGTGAGGGCGATACAGTCTCCTACGAGCAGTACTTC